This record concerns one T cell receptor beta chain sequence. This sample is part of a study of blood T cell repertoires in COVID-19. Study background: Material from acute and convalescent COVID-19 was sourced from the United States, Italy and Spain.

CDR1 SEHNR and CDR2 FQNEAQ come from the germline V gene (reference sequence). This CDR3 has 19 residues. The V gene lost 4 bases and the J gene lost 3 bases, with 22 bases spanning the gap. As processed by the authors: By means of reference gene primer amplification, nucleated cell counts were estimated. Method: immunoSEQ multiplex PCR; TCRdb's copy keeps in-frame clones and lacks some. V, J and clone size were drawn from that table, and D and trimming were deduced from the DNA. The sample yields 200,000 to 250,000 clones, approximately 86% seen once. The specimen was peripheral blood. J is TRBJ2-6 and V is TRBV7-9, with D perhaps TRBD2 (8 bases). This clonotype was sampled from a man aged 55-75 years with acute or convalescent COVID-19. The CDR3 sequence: CASSSGRGTVSFGANVLTF. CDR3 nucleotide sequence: TGTGCCAGCAGCTCCGGGAGGGGGACAGTTAGCTTTGGGGCCAACGTCCTGACTTTC. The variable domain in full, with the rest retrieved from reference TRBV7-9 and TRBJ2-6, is DTGVSQNPRHKITKRGQNVTFRCDPISEHNRLYWYRQTLGQGPEFLTYFQNEAQLEKSRLLSDRFSAERPKGSFSTLEIQRTEQGDSAMYLCASSSGRGTVSFGANVLTFGAGSRLTVL.